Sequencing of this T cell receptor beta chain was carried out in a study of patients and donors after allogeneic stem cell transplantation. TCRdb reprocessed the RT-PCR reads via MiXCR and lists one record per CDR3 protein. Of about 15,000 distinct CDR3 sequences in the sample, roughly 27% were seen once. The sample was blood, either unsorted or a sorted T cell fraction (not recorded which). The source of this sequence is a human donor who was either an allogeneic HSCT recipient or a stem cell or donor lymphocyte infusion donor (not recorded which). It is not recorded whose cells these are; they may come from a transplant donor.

The CDR3 region is CASSEWTGKETQYF. In DNA, the CDR3 is TGTGCCAGCAGCGAATGGACAGGGAAAGAGACCCAGTACTTC. This chain joins TRBV7-6 and TRBJ2-5; 8 nucleotides align to TRBD1. V dropped 5 bases and J dropped 3; count of bases not matched to a gene: 5. CDR1 SGHVS and CDR2 FNYEAQ come from the germline V gene. This CDR3 is built from 14 residues.